A single sample is the source of the 30 T cell receptor beta chains below, sequenced in a study of CD8+CD57+ T cells in acquired aplastic anemia. Patients sequenced had flow cytometry evidence of CD8+CD57+ cell expansion. TCR beta VDJ combinations and CDR3 sequences were profiled from genomic DNA. A single record per CDR3 protein comes from TCRdb applying MiXCR to the reads. This sample has under 250,000 distinct CDR3 sequences, with 55% to 65% found just once. Sequencing input: sorted CD4+, CD8+, or CD8+CD57+ T cells (not recorded which) from PBMCs. Every receptor here comes from a human donor with aplastic anemia.

This clonotype showed up many times. The rearrangement links TRBV13 to TRBJ2-3; D is perhaps TRBD2 (5 bases). CDR3 length: 14 amino acids. Germline CDR1 is PRHDT and CDR2 is FYEKMQ (reference sequence). Trimming stripped 4 bases from V and 2 bases from J, with 10 bases between. CDR3 protein: CASSSDGLTDTQYF. Here the CDR3 DNA reads TGTGCCAGCAGCTCAGACGGACTCACAGATACGCAGTATTTT.

This clonotype showed up just a few times. The genes are TRBV24-1 and TRBJ2-7; TRBD1 is a possible D gene (5 bases). V was pared by 6 bases and J by 6 bases, with 8 bases between. This CDR3 comprises 11 residues. Germline V CDR1 and CDR2: KGHDR, SFDVKD. The CDR3, as DNA: TGTGCCACCAGTCAGGGTGGCGAGCAGTACTTC. This codes for CATSQGGEQYF.

CDR3 loop: CASSWTRLNTEAFF. The CDR3, as DNA: TGTGCCAGCAGCTGGACACGATTGAACACTGAAGCTTTCTTT. The chain has TRBV7-3 and TRBJ1-1, with D possibly TRBD1 on 5 matching bases. Germline V gene data show CDR1 as SGHTA and CDR2 as FQGTGA. V was pared by 4 bases and J by 0 bases, with 9 bases between. This CDR3 has 14 residues.

The V gene is TRBV2, the J gene TRBJ2-7; 9 bases map to TRBD1. V shed 7 bases, J shed 2 bases, and the junction held 9 bases outside the gene matches. The CDR3 is made up of 15 amino acids. CDR1 is SNHLY, CDR2 FYNNEI, per germline. The CDR3 region has the DNA TGTGCCAGCAATGGACAGGGGAAATTCCCCTACGAGCAGTACTTC. Translated, it gives CASNGQGKFPYEQYF.

This clonotype was seen just once. The V gene is TRBV2, the J gene TRBJ2-1, with TRBD1 as a possible D gene (5 bases). This CDR3 spans 13 amino acids. Germline V gives CDR1 SNHLY, CDR2 FYNNEI. Trimming pared 8 bases from V and 5 bases from J, leaving 13 bases between. The CDR3, as DNA: TGTGCCAGCCGCAACAAGGACAACAATGAGCAGTTCTTC. Its protein product is CASRNKDNNEQFF.

The rearrangement joins TRBV6-5 to TRBJ1-1; a weak D match, TRBD1 (5 bases). V was clipped by 5 bases and J by 0 bases, with 16 bases between them. Germline assignment: CDR1 MNHEY and CDR2 SVGAGI. CDR3 length equals 16 residues. The CDR3 loop is CASSAGTDKMNTEAFF. CDR3 nucleotides: TGTGCCAGCAGTGCCGGGACCGATAAAATGAACACTGAAGCTTTCTTT.

The V gene is TRBV10-3, the J gene TRBJ1-2, with D unclear. V lost 3 bases to trimming and J lost 2 bases, with 7 bases between them. The CDR3 runs 13 residues. Germline assignment: CDR1 ENHRY and CDR2 SYGVKD. The CDR3 protein is CAISDEGNYGYTF. For the CDR3, the DNA is TGTGCCATCAGTGACGAGGGCAACTATGGCTACACCTTC.

CDR3 in DNA: TGCAGTGCTAGAGAGGACAATGAGCAGTTCTTC. Protein sequence: CSAREDNEQFF. The chain uses TRBV20-1 and TRBJ2-1; D gene unclear. Germline V lookup: CDR1 DFQATT, CDR2 SNEGSKA (reference sequence). The V and J ends lost 0 bases and 5 bases respectively, with 2 bases between them. The CDR3 spans 11 residues.

The CDR3 DNA reads TGTGCCAGCAGCTTAGCGGGGAGCGGGGGGGCCTACGAGCAGTACTTC. It codes for CASSLAGSGGAYEQYF. This rearrangement joins TRBV11-2 to TRBJ2-7; 10 bases agree with TRBD2. Germline V CDR1 and CDR2: SGHAT, FQNNGV. Losses at the gene ends were 1 base for V and 2 bases for J; bases not matched to a gene: 5. This CDR3 contains 16 residues.

The chain recombines TRBV12-3 or TRBV12-4 with TRBJ2-1; no clear D. This CDR3 region has 11 residues. Trimming removed 4 bases from V and 7 bases from J, with 5 bases in between. The CDR3 loop reads CASSSQNEQFF. CDR3 in DNA: TGTGCCAGCAGTTCCCAAAATGAGCAGTTCTTC.

In regard to this clonotype: One end of the junction varies from germline; a read error may be responsible. The chain uses TRBV15 and TRBJ1-4; TRBD1 might be the D (5 bases). CDR3 length: 15 amino acids. The germline V gene has CDR1 LNHNV and CDR2 YYDKDF (reference sequence). CDR3 coding DNA: TGTGCCACCAGCAGAGCGACGTTGGGGGATGAAGAACTGTTTTTT. It is translated as CATSRATLGDEELFF. Looking up the rest from reference TRBV15 and TRBJ1-4 gives the full variable domain: DAMVIQNPRYQVTQFGKPVTLSCSQTLNHNVMYWYQQKSSQAPKLLFHYYDKDFNNEADTPDNFQSRRPNTSFCFLDIRSPGLGDTAMYLCATSRATLGDEELFFGSGTQLSVL.

The chain joins TRBV7-8 to TRBJ2-2; no definite D call. V lost 4 bases to trimming and J lost 6 bases, with 12 bases between them. CDR1 is SGHVS, CDR2 FQNEAQ, per germline. This CDR3 comprises 14 residues. For the CDR3, the DNA is TGTGCCAGCAGCTACAGCCCCGGACCCGGGGAGCTGTTTTTT. As protein: CASSYSPGPGELFF.

This clonotype was picked up one time. The rearrangement links TRBV15 to TRBJ2-2; 8 bases are a match to TRBD1. Germline V gene lookup returns CDR1 LNHNV and CDR2 YYDKDF (reference sequence). With V trimmed by 8 bases and J by 7 bases, 9 bases remained unmatched. This CDR3 contains 14 residues. CDR3 in amino acids: CATRGQGTVGELFF. CDR3 bases: TGTGCCACCCGTGGACAGGGAACGGTCGGGGAGCTGTTTTTT.

The gene calls are TRBV5-1 and TRBJ2-3; a possible D gene is TRBD2 (6 bases). V was trimmed by 4 bases and J by 2 bases, leaving 17 bases between them. The germline gives CDR1 SGHRS, CDR2 YFSETQ. The CDR3 is made up of 16 amino acids. CDR3 DNA: TGCGCCAGCAGCCAAGATTCGCGGGGACCCACAGATACGCAGTATTTT. It encodes CASSQDSRGPTDTQYF.

This clonotype was found many times. The rearrangement joins TRBV6-4 to TRBJ1-2, with D perhaps TRBD1 (6 bases). This CDR3 has 12 residues. V lost 9 bases and J lost 2, with 10 bases in between. Per the germline V gene, CDR1 is MRHNA and CDR2 is SNTAGT. The CDR3 sequence is CARDRRNYGYTF. CDR3 DNA sequence: TGTGCCAGAGACAGGAGGAACTATGGCTACACCTTC.

The genes are TRBV7-8 and TRBJ2-7, with D hard to call. The V and J ends lost 1 base and 2 bases respectively, with 6 bases between them. The CDR3 contains 13 residues. Germline CDR1 SGHVS, CDR2 FQNEAQ. CDR3 residues: CASSLGATYEQYF. CDR3 sequence (DNA): TGTGCCAGCAGCTTAGGGGCGACCTACGAGCAGTACTTC.

This chain's CDR3 is CATSSSRSGQGRLEQYF. In DNA, the CDR3 is TGTGCCACCAGCAGCTCCAGGTCGGGACAGGGGCGGCTCGAGCAGTACTTC. The V call is TRBV15, the J call TRBJ2-7; 10 positions agree with TRBD1. Germline CDR1 reads LNHNV; CDR2 reads YYDKDF (reference sequence). This CDR3 is 17 amino acids long. V dropped 3 bases and J dropped 6; count of bases not matched to a gene: 14.

This clonotype was detected a few times. This chain connects TRBV2 to TRBJ1-2; TRBD1 matches at 8 bases. With 10 bases clipped from V and 7 bases from J, the junction kept 17 bases outside the gene matches. There are 15 residues in the CDR3. Germline lookup yields CDR1 SNHLY and CDR2 FYNNEI. The CDR3 region has the DNA TGTGCCACCAATATACGCGAGACAGGGGTTGGTGGCTACACCTTC. It is translated as CATNIRETGVGGYTF.

J is TRBJ1-2 and V is TRBV24-1; 8 positions agree with TRBD1. Per the germline V gene, CDR1 is KGHDR and CDR2 is SFDVKD. This CDR3 has 16 residues. With V trimmed by 5 bases and J by 5 bases, 12 bases remained unmatched. CDR3 bases: TGTGCCACCAGTGCCCCCACCGGGACAGGTGTTTATGGCTACACCTTC. Protein: CATSAPTGTGVYGYTF.

J is TRBJ2-6 and V is TRBV20-1; no definite D call. This CDR3 contains 14 residues. With 6 bases removed from V and 0 bases from J, the gap between germline ends came to 9 bases. In germline, CDR1 is DFQATT, CDR2 SNEGSKA (reference sequence). Here the CDR3 reads CSASKSSGANVLTF. CDR3 nucleotides: TGCAGTGCCAGTAAGAGCTCTGGGGCCAACGTCCTGACTTTC.

CDR3 sequence (DNA): TGTGCCAGCAGTCCCCGCTATGGCTACACCTTC. Its protein is CASSPRYGYTF. The J gene is TRBJ1-2, the V gene TRBV2; D not certain. Germline V gene data show CDR1 as SNHLY and CDR2 as FYNNEI. V lost 5 bases to trimming and J lost 4 bases, with 5 bases between them. This CDR3 contains 11 residues. The full variable domain, its missing parts supplied by reference TRBV2 and TRBJ1-2, is EPEVTQTPSHQVTQMGQEVILRCVPISNHLYFYWYRQILGQKVEFLVSFYNNEISEKSEIFDDQFSVERPDGSNFTLKIRSTKLEDSAMYFCASSPRYGYTFGSGTRLTVV.

At least ten counts were recorded for this clonotype. V usage is TRBV5-8 and J usage is TRBJ1-1; D is perhaps TRBD1 (5 bases). V was cut by 0 bases and J by 0 bases, with 6 bases left in between. Germline V lookup: CDR1 SGHTS, CDR2 YDEGEE. This CDR3 is 14 amino acids long. CDR3 nucleotides: TGTGCCAGCAGCTTGGGGGGCTTGAACACTGAAGCTTTCTTT. Its translation: CASSLGGLNTEAFF.

The chain has TRBV19 and TRBJ1-1; TRBD1 is a possible D gene (5 bases). V was clipped by 7 bases and J by 3 bases, with 12 bases between them. The germline CDR1 and CDR2 sequences are LNHDA and SQIVND (reference sequence). This CDR3 is built from 13 residues. The CDR3 DNA follows: TGTGCCAGTACAGGGTATAGGTACACTGAAGCTTTCTTT. Its protein is CASTGYRYTEAFF.

The V and J genes are TRBV5-6 and TRBJ2-5, with 8 bases lining up with TRBD1. Germline V gives CDR1 SGHDT, CDR2 YYEEEE. The ends lost 0 bases at V and 4 bases at J; junction bases unmatched: 2. The CDR3 has 14 residues. The CDR3 loop reads CASSLGGTGETQYF. As DNA, the CDR3 is TGTGCCAGCAGCTTGGGGGGGACAGGAGAGACCCAGTACTTC.

The CDR3 region has the DNA TGTGCCAGCAGCTACAAACAGGGAGGGAATCAGCCCCAGCATTTT. As protein: CASSYKQGGNQPQHF. The chain is built from TRBV7-2 and TRBJ1-5, with D tentatively TRBD1 (6 bases). This CDR3 is 15 amino acids long. Germline lookup yields CDR1 SGHTA and CDR2 FQGNSA. Trimming removed 4 bases from V and 4 bases from J, with 14 bases in between. Drawing the rest from reference TRBV7-2 and TRBJ1-5, the complete variable domain is GAGVSQSPSNKVTEKGKDVELRCDPISGHTALYWYRQSLGQGLEFLIYFQGNSAPDKSGLPSDRFSAERTGGSVSTLTIQRTQQEDSAVYLCASSYKQGGNQPQHFGDGTRLSIL.

This clonotype was seen repeatedly, ten times or more. The chain couples TRBV27 to TRBJ1-6; D unresolved. Germline V gene data show CDR1 as MNHEY and CDR2 as SMNVEV (reference sequence). This CDR3 is 12 amino acids long. V lost 2 bases, J lost 12 bases, and 8 bases lay in between. CDR3 DNA: TGTGCCAGCAGTTTAGGGGAGGAACCCCTCCACTTT. It encodes CASSLGEEPLHF.

The chain joins TRBV9 to TRBJ2-2; 8 positions match TRBD2. Trimming took 5 bases from V and 2 from J; bases not matched to a gene: 11. The length of the CDR3 is 17 residues. The germline gives CDR1 SGDLS, CDR2 YYNGEE. The CDR3 spells CASSTGRGGANTGELFF. DNA for the CDR3: TGTGCCAGCAGTACGGGACGGGGGGGGGCAAACACCGGGGAGCTGTTTTTT.

The chain recombines TRBV7-2 with TRBJ2-2, with D uncertain. V lost 7 bases and J lost 0, with 9 bases in between. CDR3 length: 14 amino acids. Germline CDR1 and CDR2: SGHTA and FQGNSA. CDR3 in DNA: TGTGCCAGCACCCAAACGGCGAACACCGGGGAGCTGTTTTTT. Encoded protein: CASTQTANTGELFF.

To note about this clonotype: A much larger clone differs by one base, so this may be a read error. The chain employs TRBV6-6 and TRBJ2-1; D is undetermined. The CDR3 contains 12 residues. Germline assignment: CDR1 MNHNY and CDR2 SVGAGI (reference sequence). Here the CDR3 reads CASRLKVNEQLF. CDR3 coding DNA: TGTGCCAGTCGTCTGAAAGTGAATGAGCAGCTCTTC.

The V and J genes are TRBV19 and TRBJ1-1; D is unresolved. The CDR3 totals 12 residues. CDR1 and CDR2 (germline): LNHDA, SQIVND (reference sequence). The germline V and J ends were trimmed by 9 bases and 3 bases, with 11 bases remaining between them. The CDR3 region has the DNA TGTGCCAGCCGGCCCGGGTACACTGAAGCTTTCTTT. It translates to CASRPGYTEAFF.